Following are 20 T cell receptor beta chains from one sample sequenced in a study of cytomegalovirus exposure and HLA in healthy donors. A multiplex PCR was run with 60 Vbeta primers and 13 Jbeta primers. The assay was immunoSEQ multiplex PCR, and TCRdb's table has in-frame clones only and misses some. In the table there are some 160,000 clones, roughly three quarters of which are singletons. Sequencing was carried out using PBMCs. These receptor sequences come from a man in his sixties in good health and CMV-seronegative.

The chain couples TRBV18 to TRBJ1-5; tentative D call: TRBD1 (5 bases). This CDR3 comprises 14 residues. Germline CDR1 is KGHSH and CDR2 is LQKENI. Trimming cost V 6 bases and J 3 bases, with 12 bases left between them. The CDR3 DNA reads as TGTGCCAGCTCCCCGGGACTGGACAATCAGCCCCAGCATTTT. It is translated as CASSPGLDNQPQHF.

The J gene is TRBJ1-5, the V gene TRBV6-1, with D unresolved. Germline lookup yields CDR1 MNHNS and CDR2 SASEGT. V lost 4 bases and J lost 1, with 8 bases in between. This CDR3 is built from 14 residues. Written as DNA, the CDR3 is TGTGCCAGCAGTGCCCGGAGGAGCAATCAGCCCCAGCATTTT. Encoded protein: CASSARRSNQPQHF.

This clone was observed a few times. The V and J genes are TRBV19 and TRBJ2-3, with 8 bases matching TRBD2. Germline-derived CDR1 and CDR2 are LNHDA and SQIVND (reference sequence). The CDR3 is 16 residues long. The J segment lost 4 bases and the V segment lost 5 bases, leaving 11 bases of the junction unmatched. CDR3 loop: CASSRESGRGSDTQYF. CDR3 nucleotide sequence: TGTGCCAGTAGTCGCGAGAGCGGGAGAGGATCAGATACGCAGTATTTT.

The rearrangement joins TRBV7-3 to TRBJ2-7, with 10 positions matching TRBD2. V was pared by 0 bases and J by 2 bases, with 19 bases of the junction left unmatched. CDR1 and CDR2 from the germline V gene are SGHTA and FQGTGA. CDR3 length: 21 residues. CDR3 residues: CASSLTVTGLIAGGDTYEQYF. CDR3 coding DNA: TGTGCCAGCAGCTTAACCGTAACCGGTTTGATAGCGGGAGGCGACACCTACGAGCAGTACTTC.

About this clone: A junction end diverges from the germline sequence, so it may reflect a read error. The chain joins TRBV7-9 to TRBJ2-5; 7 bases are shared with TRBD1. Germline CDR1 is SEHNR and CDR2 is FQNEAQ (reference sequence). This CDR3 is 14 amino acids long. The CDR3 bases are TGTTCCAGCAGCTCGAGGGACAGCCAAGAGACCCAGTACTTC. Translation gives CSSSSRDSQETQYF.

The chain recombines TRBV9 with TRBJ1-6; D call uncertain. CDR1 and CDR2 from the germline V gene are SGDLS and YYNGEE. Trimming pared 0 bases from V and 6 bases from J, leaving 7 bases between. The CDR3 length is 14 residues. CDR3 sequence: CASSVGAGNSPLHF. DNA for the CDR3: TGTGCCAGCAGCGTAGGGGCGGGTAATTCACCCCTCCACTTT. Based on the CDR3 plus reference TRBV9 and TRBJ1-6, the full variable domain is DSGVTQTPKHLITATGQRVTLRCSPRSGDLSVYWYQQSLDQGLQFLIQYYNGEERAKGNILERFSAQQFPDLHSELNLSSLELGDSALYFCASSVGAGNSPLHFGNGTRLTVT.

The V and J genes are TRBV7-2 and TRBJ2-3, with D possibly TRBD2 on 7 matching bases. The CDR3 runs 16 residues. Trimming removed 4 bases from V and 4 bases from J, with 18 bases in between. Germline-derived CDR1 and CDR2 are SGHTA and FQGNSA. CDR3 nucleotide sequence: TGTGCCAGCAGCTCCCGGGGGGCCCTACGCGCAGATACGCAGTATTTT. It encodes CASSSRGALRADTQYF.

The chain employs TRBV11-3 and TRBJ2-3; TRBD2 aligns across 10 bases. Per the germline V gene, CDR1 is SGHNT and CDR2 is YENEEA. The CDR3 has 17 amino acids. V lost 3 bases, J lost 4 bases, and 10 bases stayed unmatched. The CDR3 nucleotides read TGTGCCAGCAGCTTTAAGCGGGAGGGCCGCGGGGCAGATACGCAGTATTTT. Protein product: CASSFKREGRGADTQYF.

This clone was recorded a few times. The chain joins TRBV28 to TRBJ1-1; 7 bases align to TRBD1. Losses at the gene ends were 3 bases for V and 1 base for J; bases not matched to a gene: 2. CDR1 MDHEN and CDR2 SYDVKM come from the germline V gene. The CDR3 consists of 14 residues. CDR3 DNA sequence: TGTGCCAGCAGTTTGCGGACAGGGAACACTGAAGCTTTCTTT. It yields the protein CASSLRTGNTEAFF.

CDR3 residues: CASSLGGAANTEAFF. Written as DNA, the CDR3 is TGTGCCAGCAGTTTAGGGGGGGCTGCGAACACTGAAGCTTTCTTT. The J gene is TRBJ1-1, the V gene TRBV27; a possible D gene is TRBD1 (6 bases). Trimming stripped 2 bases from V and 1 base from J, with 11 bases between. The length of the CDR3 is 15 residues. Per the germline V gene, CDR1 is MNHEY and CDR2 is SMNVEV (reference sequence).

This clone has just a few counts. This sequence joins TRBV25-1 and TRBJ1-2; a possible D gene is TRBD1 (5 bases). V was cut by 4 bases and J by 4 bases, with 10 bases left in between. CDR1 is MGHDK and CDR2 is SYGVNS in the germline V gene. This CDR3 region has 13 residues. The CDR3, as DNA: TGTGCCAGCAGTGGGCAGGGTCGCTATGGCTACACCTTC. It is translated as CASSGQGRYGYTF.

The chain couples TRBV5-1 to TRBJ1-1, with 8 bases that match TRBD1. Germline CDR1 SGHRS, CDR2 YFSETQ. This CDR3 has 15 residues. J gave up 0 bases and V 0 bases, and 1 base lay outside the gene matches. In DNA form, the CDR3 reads TGCGCCAGCAGCTTGGTACAGGGGGTGAACACTGAAGCTTTCTTT. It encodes CASSLVQGVNTEAFF.

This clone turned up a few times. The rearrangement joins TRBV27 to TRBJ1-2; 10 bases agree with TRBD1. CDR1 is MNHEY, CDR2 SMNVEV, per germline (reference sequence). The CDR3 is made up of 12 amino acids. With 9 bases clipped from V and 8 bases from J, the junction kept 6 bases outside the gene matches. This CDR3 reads CASRQGARGYTF. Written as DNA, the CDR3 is TGTGCCAGTCGACAGGGGGCGAGGGGCTACACCTTC.

CDR3 in DNA: TGTGCCACCAGCAGAGATATACTAGCGGGAGGCGTTGAGCAGTTCTTC. Protein sequence: CATSRDILAGGVEQFF. V is TRBV15 and J is TRBJ2-1; 12 bases are shared with TRBD2. V trimming: 0 bases; J trimming: 9 bases; junction bases outside the gene matches: 6. The CDR3 has 16 amino acids. From germline, CDR1 is LNHNV and CDR2 YYDKDF (reference sequence).

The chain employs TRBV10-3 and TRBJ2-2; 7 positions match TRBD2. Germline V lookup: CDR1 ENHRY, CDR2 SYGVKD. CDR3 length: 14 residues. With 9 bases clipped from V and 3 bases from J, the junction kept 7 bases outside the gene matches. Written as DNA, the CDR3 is TGTGCCATGCGGGTGGGGGGGGACACCGGGGAGCTGTTTTTT. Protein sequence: CAMRVGGDTGELFF.

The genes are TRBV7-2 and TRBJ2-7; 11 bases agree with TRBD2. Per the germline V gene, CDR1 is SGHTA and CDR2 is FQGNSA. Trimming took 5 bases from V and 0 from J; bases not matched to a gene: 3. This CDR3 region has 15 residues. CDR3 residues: CASSLGLADSYEQYF. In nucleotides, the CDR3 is TGTGCCAGCAGCCTGGGACTAGCGGACTCCTACGAGCAGTACTTC. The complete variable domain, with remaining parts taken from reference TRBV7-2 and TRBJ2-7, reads GAGVSQSPSNKVTEKGKDVELRCDPISGHTALYWYRQSLGQGLEFLIYFQGNSAPDKSGLPSDRFSAERTGGSVSTLTIQRTQQEDSAVYLCASSLGLADSYEQYFGPGTRLTVT.

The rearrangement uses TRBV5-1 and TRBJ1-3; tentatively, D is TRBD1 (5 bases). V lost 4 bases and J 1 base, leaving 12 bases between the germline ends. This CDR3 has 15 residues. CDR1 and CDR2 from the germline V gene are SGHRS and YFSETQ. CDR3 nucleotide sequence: TGCGCCAGCAGCCTAGGCGCAGGGTCTGGAAACACCATATATTTT. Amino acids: CASSLGAGSGNTIYF.

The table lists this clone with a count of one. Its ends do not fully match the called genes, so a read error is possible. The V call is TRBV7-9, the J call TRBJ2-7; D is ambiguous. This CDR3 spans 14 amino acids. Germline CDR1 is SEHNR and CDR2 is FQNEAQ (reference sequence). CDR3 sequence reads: CSSSPFERMTVEYF. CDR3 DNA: TGTTCCAGCAGCCCTTTCGAACGTATGACTGTAGAGTACTTC.

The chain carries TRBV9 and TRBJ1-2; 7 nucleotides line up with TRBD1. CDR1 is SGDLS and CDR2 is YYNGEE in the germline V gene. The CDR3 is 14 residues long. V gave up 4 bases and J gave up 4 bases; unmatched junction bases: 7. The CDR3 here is CASSSTGAGYGYTF. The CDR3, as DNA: TGTGCCAGCAGCTCCACAGGGGCGGGCTATGGCTACACCTTC.

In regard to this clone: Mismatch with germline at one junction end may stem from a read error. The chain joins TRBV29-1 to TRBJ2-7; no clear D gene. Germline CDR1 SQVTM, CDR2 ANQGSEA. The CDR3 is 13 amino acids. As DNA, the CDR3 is TGCAGCGTATACCACAGAGTCTCCGACGAGCAGTACTTC. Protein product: CSVYHRVSDEQYF.